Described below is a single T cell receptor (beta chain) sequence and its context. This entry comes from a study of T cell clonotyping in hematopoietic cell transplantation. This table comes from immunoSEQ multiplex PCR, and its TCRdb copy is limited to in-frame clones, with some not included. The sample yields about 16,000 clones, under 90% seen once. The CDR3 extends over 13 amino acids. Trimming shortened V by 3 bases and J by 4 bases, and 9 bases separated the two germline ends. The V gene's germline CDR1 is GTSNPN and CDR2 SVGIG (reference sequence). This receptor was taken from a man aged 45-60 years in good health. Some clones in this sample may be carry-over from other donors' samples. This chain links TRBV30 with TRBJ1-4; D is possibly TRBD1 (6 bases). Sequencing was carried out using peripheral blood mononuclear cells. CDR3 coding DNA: TGTGCCTGGAGGACAGGTTTTAATGAAAAACTGTTTTTT. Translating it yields CAWRTGFNEKLFF.